A selection of T cell receptor beta chains follows, all from one sample in a study of T cell responses to AZD1222 COVID-19 vaccine. Sequencing used immunoSEQ multiplex PCR; TCRdb keeps in-frame clones, though not all of them. The table lists about 120,000 clones, about 87% of them singletons. Sequencing used peripheral blood, obtained on day 0 of AZD1222 vaccination. The receptors stem from an adult in good health. The CDR3 runs from the conserved cysteine through the conserved F or W. The D gene is left open where the match is weak. Clone size is shown for a subset of rows, as once, few, many or a class of expanded clone.

j_call d_call clone_size v_call cdr3_nt cdr3_aa
TRBJ2-7 TRBD1 . TRBV2 TGTGCCACCATACCCCGGGACAGAAAGTACGAGCAGTACTTC CATIPRDRKYEQYF
TRBJ1-3 . . TRBV14 TGTGCCAGCAGCCCAGGCACATTTCTCTCTGGAAACACCATATATTTT CASSPGTFLSGNTIYF
TRBJ1-2 . . TRBV6-5 TGTGCCAGCAGCGAGGGACTGACTACGGGCTACACCTTC CASSEGLTTGYTF
TRBJ2-5 . . TRBV2 TGTGCCAGCACTGAACACCAAGAGACCCAGTACTTC CASTEHQETQYF
TRBJ1-5 TRBD1 . TRBV27 TGTGCCAGCAGTTTAGGGGGCCAGGGGGCGCGGGGCCAGCATTTT CASSLGGQGARGQHF
TRBJ2-5 . . TRBV3-1/TRBV3-2 TGTGCCAGCTCGGGACTGCCCAAAGAGACCCAGTACTTC CASSGLPKETQYF
TRBJ2-1 TRBD2 few TRBV29-1 TGCAGCGTTGAAGCCCCCCCGGGGCTAGCGGGAGTTAATGAGCAGTTCTTC CSVEAPPGLAGVNEQFF
TRBJ2-5 . . TRBV7-8 TGTGCCAGCAGCTTGGGTAGAGACCAAGAGACCCAGTACTTC CASSLGRDQETQYF
TRBJ1-4 TRBD1 . TRBV7-9 TGTGCCAGCAGATCCCCGTCTCAGGGGGCGGGGGAAAAACTGTTTTTT CASRSPSQGAGEKLFF
TRBJ1-6 . . TRBV11-2 TGTGCCAGCAGCTTAGAAACAGGGAATTCACCCCTCCACTTT CASSLETGNSPLHF
TRBJ2-3 TRBD2 . TRBV6-5 TGTGCCAGCAGCCTAGCGGGAGACGGTACAGATACGCAGTATTTT CASSLAGDGTDTQYF
TRBJ1-2 . . TRBV6-2/TRBV6-3 TGTGCCAGCAGTTACCCACCCCAGGGTACCTATGGCTACACCTTC CASSYPPQGTYGYTF
TRBJ2-1 TRBD2 . TRBV11-2 TGTGCCAGCAGCTTAGGGGCTAGCGGAAACAATGAGCAGTTCTTC CASSLGASGNNEQFF
TRBJ2-3 . . TRBV2 TGTGCCAGCAGTCGGGCCCCAGATCCACACACAGATACGCAGTATTTT CASSRAPDPHTDTQYF
TRBJ1-4 . . TRBV3-1/TRBV3-2 TGTGCCAGCAGCCAAGATTTCGGGGAAAAACTGTTTTTT CASSQDFGEKLFF
TRBJ1-1 . few TRBV25-1 TGTGCGAGGGGGGAGCCCAACACTGAAGCTTTCTTT CARGEPNTEAFF
TRBJ1-4 . . TRBV15 TGTGCCACCAGCGCCTTTACTAATGAAAAACTGTTTTTT CATSAFTNEKLFF
TRBJ2-4 . . TRBV19 TGTGCCAGTAGTAGTCTAACAGGGACTTCTAACATTCAGTACTTC CASSSLTGTSNIQYF
TRBJ1-2 TRBD1 . TRBV7-3 TGTGCCAGCAGCACCGGGACAGGGGGTGTGGATGGCTACACCTTC CASSTGTGGVDGYTF
TRBJ2-7 . . TRBV29-1 TGCAGCGCAGGTGGGCCCTACGAGCAGTACTTC CSAGGPYEQYF
TRBJ2-3 . once TRBV21-1 TGTGCCCCCCGGGATAGCGGGAGGGGGTTTAGCACAGATACGCAGTATTTT CAPRDSGRGFSTDTQYF
TRBJ2-5 TRBD1 . TRBV5-4 TGTGCCAGCAGCTTGGCTTTGGGACAGGGAGGGGAGACCCAGTACTTC CASSLALGQGGETQYF
TRBJ1-1 . few TRBV24-1 TGTGCCACCAGTGTCGGGGGCTTGAACACTGAAGCTTTCTTT CATSVGGLNTEAFF
TRBJ2-1 . . TRBV7-2 TGTGCCAGCAGCTCGAGGCTAAAAGCCTACAATGAGCAGTTCTTC CASSSRLKAYNEQFF
TRBJ1-2 . few TRBV2 TGTGCCAGCAGTGAAAAAGCCTATGGCTACACCTTC CASSEKAYGYTF
TRBJ2-2 . . TRBV6-4 TGTGCCAGCATAAGGCTTCCAAAGGGCACCGGGGAGCTGTTTTTT CASIRLPKGTGELFF
TRBJ2-2 TRBD2 . TRBV25-1 TGTGCCAGCAGTGAAATTAGCGGGCGTACCAACACCGGGGAGCTGTTTTTT CASSEISGRTNTGELFF
TRBJ1-1 . few TRBV18 TGTGCCAGCTCACCACCGAGGGGTTCCACTGAAGCTTTCTTT CASSPPRGSTEAFF
TRBJ1-1 . . TRBV7-8 TGTGCCAGCAGCTTACAAAGGGACACTGAAGCTTTCTTT CASSLQRDTEAFF
TRBJ1-6 . . TRBV4-2 TGTGCCAGCAGCCCCAGGGTAACTAATTCACCCCTCCACTTT CASSPRVTNSPLHF
TRBJ1-1 . . TRBV6-5 TGTGCCAGCAGTTACTCAGGGGGGCTGAACACTGAAGCTTTCTTT CASSYSGGLNTEAFF
TRBJ1-1 . . TRBV6-4 TGTGCCAGCAGTGACTCGGACAAGAACACTGAAGCTTTCTTT CASSDSDKNTEAFF
TRBJ2-1 TRBD2 . TRBV11-3 TGTGCCAGCAGTACCGCGGGGGGAAGTCATGAGCAGTTCTTC CASSTAGGSHEQFF
TRBJ1-4 . once TRBV6-2/TRBV6-3 TGTGCCAGCAGCAATTCCCCAGAGAAACTGTTTTTT CASSNSPEKLFF
TRBJ2-5 . . TRBV6-1 TGTGCCAGCAGTGAGTCAGGGGGGCCCCAAGAGACCCAGTACTTC CASSESGGPQETQYF
TRBJ1-2 . . TRBV9 TGTGCCAGCAGGGAGGGTGCCGACCCGACTTATGGCTACACCTTC CASREGADPTYGYTF
TRBJ2-7 . few TRBV6-5 TGTGCCAGCAGTTGGAGGAACGAGCAGTACTTC CASSWRNEQYF
TRBJ2-3 . . TRBV6-4 TGTGCCAGCAGTGTGTCTCAGGCAGATACGCAGTATTTT CASSVSQADTQYF
TRBJ1-2 . . TRBV28 TGTGCCAGCAGTTTCTCGGACAGAGGGGAGGGCTACACCTTC CASSFSDRGEGYTF
TRBJ1-3 . . TRBV5-6 TGTGCCAGCAGCACCCCGGGGTCTGGAAACACCATATATTTT CASSTPGSGNTIYF
TRBJ2-7 TRBD1 . TRBV29-1 TGCAGCGCACGCACAAGATCCGGGACAGGGTACCCCTTCCTCTACGAGCAGTACTTC CSARTRSGTGYPFLYEQYF
TRBJ1-2 . few TRBV2 TGTGCCAGCAGTGAGATCCGACGGGCTGGCGGCTACACCTTC CASSEIRRAGGYTF
TRBJ1-4 . . TRBV10-3 TGTGCCATCAGACCCCAGGGTCAACATGAAAAACTGTTTTTT CAIRPQGQHEKLFF
TRBJ2-2 . . TRBV6-5 TGTGCCAGCAGTTACCCCGGGACACCGAACACCGGGGAGCTGTTTTTT CASSYPGTPNTGELFF
TRBJ2-5 TRBD1 . TRBV5-4 TGTGCCAGCAGCTTGTGGATGGGACAGAAAAGACAAGAGACCCAGTACTTC CASSLWMGQKRQETQYF
TRBJ1-2 . . TRBV10-3 TGTGCCAGTGCCTCGGGCGGGCGCGGGTATGGCTACACCTTC CASASGGRGYGYTF
TRBJ1-5 TRBD1 . TRBV5-8 TGTGCCAGCAGCGGGCGGACAGGGAATCAGCCCCAGCATTTT CASSGRTGNQPQHF
TRBJ2-2 . . TRBV7-9 TGTGCCAGCAGCTTATTAGGTTACGACACCGGGGAGCTGTTTTTT CASSLLGYDTGELFF
TRBJ1-6 . . TRBV7-2 TGTGCCAGCAGCTTAGTGGGAGGGGACGTCTCCTATAATTCACCCCTCCACTTT CASSLVGGDVSYNSPLHF
TRBJ1-4 TRBD1 once TRBV15 TGTGCCACCAGCAGGGCCATGGGACAGGCCGCAGAAAAACTGTTTTTT CATSRAMGQAAEKLFF
TRBJ1-2 TRBD1 . TRBV19 TGTGCCAGTAGTTCCCGACAGGGTGGCTATGGCTACACCTTC CASSSRQGGYGYTF
TRBJ2-7 . few TRBV13 TGTGCCAGCAGCACCTGGGACGGAACCTACGAGCAGTACTTC CASSTWDGTYEQYF
TRBJ1-1 TRBD1 . TRBV5-4 TGTGCCAGCAGCCGCAGGGGGGGACTGGACACTGAAGCTTTCTTT CASSRRGGLDTEAFF
TRBJ1-2 TRBD1 . TRBV2 TGTGCCAGCAGCCCCGACAGGGGGAGTGGCTACACCTTC CASSPDRGSGYTF
TRBJ2-1 . . TRBV5-1 TGCGCCAGCAGCTTGGATTGGCAGAGCAATGAGCAGTTCTTC CASSLDWQSNEQFF
TRBJ1-2 . . TRBV5-1 TGCGCCAGCAGCTTGGAAGCTAACTATGGCTACACCTTC CASSLEANYGYTF
TRBJ2-3 . . TRBV18 TGTGCCAGCTCGAAGGACAGCTTCACAGATACGCAGTATTTT CASSKDSFTDTQYF
TRBJ2-1 . . TRBV6-5 TGTGCCACCTCGACTCCAATGGGGGTGAATGAGCAGTTCTTC CATSTPMGVNEQFF
TRBJ2-3 . . TRBV7-2 TGTGCCAGCAGCCGGGGACTTACCACAGATACGCAGTATTTT CASSRGLTTDTQYF
TRBJ1-4 . . TRBV27 TGTGCCAGCAGAGCCTTCTGGGGATCTAATGAAAAACTGTTTTTT CASRAFWGSNEKLFF